A single sample gave rise to the 26 T cell receptor beta chains below, sequenced in a study of shared clonotypes between healthy human individuals. The method was immunoSEQ multiplex PCR; TCRdb's version includes in-frame clones alone and lacks a portion of them. The data hold about 2 million clones, with approximately 95% observed a single time. The sample taken for sequencing was naive CD4+ T cells sorted from blood. Subset meaning: CD45RA+ positively selected. The origin of the receptors is a man younger than 35 in good health.

The chain has TRBV4-1 and TRBJ1-5; no reliable D call. Germline CDR1 MGHRA, CDR2 YSYEKL. The CDR3 runs 14 residues. V was shortened by 5 bases and J by 0 bases, with 8 bases between the two germline ends. CDR3 in amino acids: CASSVPDSNQPQHF. The CDR3 DNA follows: TGCGCCAGCAGCGTACCCGATAGCAATCAGCCCCAGCATTTT.

This clone came up once. CDR3 coding DNA: TGTGCCAGCAGTTGGGGACTTTCAACCGAGACCCAGTACTTC. Its translation is CASSWGLSTETQYF. The genes are TRBV4-2 and TRBJ2-5; a possible D gene is TRBD2 (6 bases). This CDR3 is 14 amino acids long. Germline CDR1 and CDR2: LGHNA and YNFKEQ. V lost 6 bases and J 5 bases, leaving 16 bases between the germline ends.

V gene TRBV28 combines with J gene TRBJ1-4; TRBD1 aligns across 7 bases. CDR1 MDHEN and CDR2 SYDVKM come from the germline V gene. This CDR3 comprises 12 residues. V trimming: 6 bases; J trimming: 7 bases; junction bases outside the gene matches: 2. CDR3 sequence: CASSWTGEKLFF. CDR3 nucleotides: TGTGCCAGCAGCTGGACAGGTGAAAAACTGTTTTTT.

The V gene is TRBV9, the J gene TRBJ1-1, with a possible D match to TRBD1 (5 bases). Germline V gives CDR1 SGDLS, CDR2 YYNGEE. The V and J ends lost 2 bases and 5 bases respectively, with 19 bases between them. The length of the CDR3 is 16 residues. CDR3 residues: CASSVREFRGHTEAFF. Here the CDR3 DNA reads TGTGCCAGCAGCGTGAGGGAATTTCGGGGCCATACTGAAGCTTTCTTT.

This clone is a singleton in its sample. This chain links TRBV28 with TRBJ2-7; no clear D gene. CDR1 is MDHEN, CDR2 SYDVKM, per germline. Trimming took off 3 bases at V and 6 bases at J, with 12 bases between the two ends. The CDR3 runs 13 residues. In DNA form, the CDR3 reads TGTGCCAGCAGTTTGGGCAGGTTAAGCGAGCAGTACTTC. Amino acid sequence: CASSLGRLSEQYF.

This sequence joins TRBV30 and TRBJ1-1; D not resolved. Germline V lookup: CDR1 GTSNPN, CDR2 SVGIG (reference sequence). V lost 5 bases to trimming and J lost 1 base, with 14 bases between them. The CDR3 covers 14 residues. For the CDR3, the DNA is TGTGCCTGGGGGGTTACGGACGGGAACACTGAAGCTTTCTTT. It codes for CAWGVTDGNTEAFF. Using reference TRBV30 and TRBJ1-1 for the parts outside the CDR3, the full variable domain is SQTIHQWPATLVQPVGSPLSLECTVEGTSNPNLYWYRQAAGRGLQLLFYSVGIGQISSEVPQNLSASRPQDRQFILSSKKLLLSDSGFYLCAWGVTDGNTEAFFGQGTRLTVV.

This chain joins TRBV5-6 and TRBJ1-1; the match to TRBD1 covers 12 bases. The CDR3 runs to 15 residues. Germline-derived CDR1 and CDR2 are SGHDT and YYEEEE. With V trimmed by 2 bases and J by 2 bases, 1 base remained unmatched. The CDR3: CASSFGTGGNTEAFF. CDR3 DNA sequence: TGTGCCAGCAGCTTCGGGACAGGGGGCAACACTGAAGCTTTCTTT. The full variable domain, completed using reference TRBV5-6 and TRBJ1-1, is DAGVTQSPTHLIKTRGQQVTLRCSPKSGHDTVSWYQQALGQGPQFIFQYYEEEERQRGNFPDRFSGHQFPNYSSELNVNALLLGDSALYLCASSFGTGGNTEAFFGQGTRLTVV.

This chain connects TRBV5-8 to TRBJ2-1; 8 nucleotides line up with TRBD2. V lost 5 bases to trimming and J lost 6 bases; unmatched junction nucleotides: 4. Germline lookup yields CDR1 SGHTS and CDR2 YDEGEE. The CDR3 loop spans 13 amino acids. CDR3 coding DNA: TGTGCCAGCAGGGGGACTAGTTTCAATGAGCAGTTCTTC. Its protein is CASRGTSFNEQFF.

The chain has TRBV21-1 and TRBJ2-5; the tabulated D call, TRBD2, remains unverified against the DNA. TRBV21-1 is a listed pseudogene. This CDR3 region has 16 residues. CDR3 protein: CASSRGTSGKQETQYF. DNA for the CDR3: TGTGCCAGCAGCAGGGGGACTAGCGGTAAACAAGAGACCCAGTACTTC.

A note on this clone: The sample contains more than one DNA sequence encoding this CDR3. The rearrangement links TRBV2 to TRBJ2-3; weak D call: TRBD1 (6 bases). There are 15 residues in the CDR3. CDR1 is SNHLY and CDR2 is FYNNEI in the germline V gene. Trimming removed 4 bases from V and 0 bases from J, with 11 bases in between. In DNA, the CDR3 is TGTGCCAGCAGTGTAAGGACAGCTAGCACAGATACGCAGTATTTT. Protein: CASSVRTASTDTQYF.

The rearrangement joins TRBV5-6 to TRBJ1-4, with D unclear. This CDR3 has 15 residues. V lost 2 bases and J lost 3, with 11 bases in between. Germline V gene sequence: CDR1 SGHDT, CDR2 YYEEEE. The CDR3 sequence is CASSFRSVANEKLFF. The CDR3, as DNA: TGTGCCAGCAGCTTTCGGTCTGTCGCTAATGAAAAACTGTTTTTT.

This chain joins TRBV4-3 and TRBJ1-3; D call uncertain. The V and J ends lost 0 bases and 3 bases respectively, with 9 bases between them. CDR1 and CDR2 (germline): LGHNA, YSLEER. This CDR3 contains 15 residues. CDR3 in amino acids: CASSQEPGVGNTIYF. CDR3 sequence (DNA): TGCGCCAGCAGCCAAGAACCCGGGGTTGGAAACACCATATATTTT.

The chain has TRBV11-2 and TRBJ2-2; maybe TRBD1 (6 bases). CDR1 and CDR2 from the germline V gene are SGHAT and FQNNGV. V was clipped by 4 bases and J by 7 bases, with 19 bases between them. The CDR3 length is 16 residues. The CDR3 DNA reads TGTGCCAGCAGCTCTCTTCGTTTGTTGGGACACGGGGAGCTGTTTTTT. It translates to CASSSLRLLGHGELFF.

In nucleotides, the CDR3 is TGTGCCAGCAGTGATGGTAGCGGGCCCTACAATGAGCAGTTCTTC. Translation gives CASSDGSGPYNEQFF. This chain links TRBV25-1 with TRBJ2-1; TRBD2 matches 7 bases. The CDR3 runs 15 residues. The germline V gene encodes CDR1 MGHDK and CDR2 SYGVNS. The ends lost 3 bases at V and 2 bases at J; junction bases unmatched: 4.

V usage is TRBV5-6 and J usage is TRBJ1-2; 8 nucleotides agree with TRBD1. This CDR3 is 14 amino acids long. With V trimmed by 0 bases and J by 4 bases, 2 bases remained unmatched. Germline assignment: CDR1 SGHDT and CDR2 YYEEEE. The CDR3 nucleotides read TGTGCCAGCAGCTTGGACAGGGGGATCTATGGCTACACCTTC. Its translation: CASSLDRGIYGYTF.

The V and J genes are TRBV18 and TRBJ1-5, with D possibly being TRBD1 (6 bases). V lost 2 bases to trimming and J lost 2 bases, with 10 bases between them. The CDR3 runs to 15 residues. Looked up from germline, CDR1 is KGHSH and CDR2 is LQKENI. CDR3 residues: CASSPIGGGNQPQHF. CDR3 nucleotide sequence: TGTGCCAGCTCACCAATAGGGGGGGGCAATCAGCCCCAGCATTTT.

The V gene is TRBV25-1, the J gene TRBJ1-6; possible D gene TRBD1, 6 bases. V was cut by 3 bases and J by 2 bases, with 11 bases left in between. Germline values: CDR1 MGHDK, CDR2 SYGVNS. The CDR3 runs 16 residues. The CDR3 sequence: CASSDGGRTYNSPLHF. DNA of the CDR3: TGTGCCAGCAGTGATGGGGGGCGGACCTATAATTCACCCCTCCACTTT.

V and J are TRBV7-2 and TRBJ1-2; TRBD1 aligns across 8 bases. Germline-derived CDR1 and CDR2 are SGHTA and FQGNSA. The CDR3 loop spans 15 amino acids. The ends lost 5 bases at V and 2 bases at J; junction bases unmatched: 7. The CDR3 reads CASSPGQGVNYGYTF. The CDR3 DNA reads TGTGCCAGCAGCCCCGGACAGGGAGTGAACTATGGCTACACCTTC. The full variable domain, in which reference TRBV7-2 and TRBJ1-2 provide the parts outside the CDR3, is GAGVSQSPSNKVTEKGKDVELRCDPISGHTALYWYRQSLGQGLEFLIYFQGNSAPDKSGLPSDRFSAERTGGSVSTLTIQRTQQEDSAVYLCASSPGQGVNYGYTFGSGTRLTVV.

The chain links TRBV5-1 to TRBJ2-3; D uncertain. CDR1 and CDR2 (germline): SGHRS, YFSETQ. There are 14 residues in the CDR3. V was shortened by 1 base and J by 2 bases, with 8 bases between the two germline ends. As DNA, the CDR3 is TGCGCCAGCAGCTTGTTTAGATTCACAGATACGCAGTATTTT. Translation: CASSLFRFTDTQYF.

This sequence joins TRBV30 and TRBJ2-7; tentatively, D is TRBD2 (5 bases). V lost 0 bases and J 7 bases, leaving 13 bases between the germline ends. The CDR3 extends over 13 amino acids. The germline gives CDR1 GTSNPN, CDR2 SVGIG (reference sequence). DNA of the CDR3: TGTGCCTGGAGTGTTATTGATGGAGGAGAGCAGTACTTC. Its protein is CAWSVIDGGEQYF. Looking up the rest from reference TRBV30 and TRBJ2-7 gives the full variable domain: SQTIHQWPATLVQPVGSPLSLECTVEGTSNPNLYWYRQAAGRGLQLLFYSVGIGQISSEVPQNLSASRPQDRQFILSSKKLLLSDSGFYLCAWSVIDGGEQYFGPGTRLTVT.

To note about this clone: Other DNA sequences in the sample encode the same CDR3. DNA for the CDR3: TGTGCCAGCTCCGACAGGGGCAATCAGCCCCAGCATTTT. Encoded protein: CASSDRGNQPQHF. The chain joins TRBV6-1 to TRBJ1-5; 7 bases fit TRBD1. The CDR3 runs to 13 residues. The junction had 3 bases not matched to a gene; V was cut back by 8 bases and J by 2 bases. Germline V lookup: CDR1 MNHNS, CDR2 SASEGT.

The chain combines TRBV15 with TRBJ2-7, with 7 nucleotides matching TRBD2. J lost 3 bases, V lost 0 bases, and 5 bases had no gene match. The CDR3 runs to 15 residues. Germline loops: CDR1 LNHNV, CDR2 YYDKDF (reference sequence). In DNA form, the CDR3 reads TGTGCCACCAGCAGAGATCTGGCTAGCGGCTACGAGCAGTACTTC. Translating gives CATSRDLASGYEQYF.

The V call is TRBV2, the J call TRBJ2-7; 7 bases align to TRBD1. J lost 2 bases, V lost 1 base, and 5 bases had no gene match. This CDR3 region has 15 residues. Germline V gives CDR1 SNHLY, CDR2 FYNNEI. This chain's CDR3 is CASSEGGTAAYEQYF. For the CDR3, the DNA is TGTGCCAGCAGTGAAGGGGGGACAGCCGCCTACGAGCAGTACTTC. Together with reference TRBV2 and TRBJ2-7, the CDR3 gives the full variable domain: EPEVTQTPSHQVTQMGQEVILRCVPISNHLYFYWYRQILGQKVEFLVSFYNNEISEKSEIFDDQFSVERPDGSNFTLKIRSTKLEDSAMYFCASSEGGTAAYEQYFGPGTRLTVT.

The chain uses TRBV5-6 and TRBJ1-5, with D tentatively TRBD1 (5 bases). This CDR3 is built from 14 residues. Germline CDR1 and CDR2: SGHDT and YYEEEE. Trimming pared 4 bases from V and 7 bases from J, leaving 15 bases between. The DNA for the CDR3 is TGTGCCAGCAGCGGCGGGGGAAGAGGGCAGCCCCAGCATTTT. Amino acid sequence: CASSGGGRGQPQHF.

The rearrangement joins TRBV19 to TRBJ2-7; D possibly corresponds to TRBD1 (5 bases). The CDR3 runs 13 residues. Trimming took off 10 bases at V and 2 bases at J, with 15 bases between the two ends. Germline V gene data show CDR1 as LNHDA and CDR2 as SQIVND (reference sequence). The CDR3 region is CATSGSPTYEQYF. The CDR3 DNA reads as TGTGCCACCTCAGGGTCGCCAACCTACGAGCAGTACTTC.

This sequence joins TRBV27 and TRBJ2-7, with 9 bases matching TRBD1. The CDR3 covers 15 residues. The V gene's germline CDR1 is MNHEY and CDR2 SMNVEV (reference sequence). V lost 8 bases, J lost 5 bases, and 13 bases stayed unmatched. The CDR3 nucleotides are TGTGCCAGCGGTATACTTGGACAGGGGCCGGACGAGCAGTACTTC. It translates to CASGILGQGPDEQYF.